The 8 T cell receptor beta chains below were found in one sample sequenced in a study of cytomegalovirus exposure and HLA in healthy donors. PCR amplification relied on 60 Vbeta primers (plus 13 Jbeta primers). Method: immunoSEQ multiplex PCR; TCRdb's copy keeps in-frame clones and lacks some. Counted here are 200,000 or so clones, 75% to 80% occurring once; the ten biggest clones make up 2% to 2.5%. Source material: PBMCs. The origin of the receptors is a woman aged 30 to 39 in good health and CMV-seropositive.

The V call is TRBV7-9, the J call TRBJ1-4, with a tentative D call TRBD1 (5 bases). The germline CDR1 and CDR2 sequences are SEHNR and FQNEAQ (reference sequence). Trimming removed 7 bases at V and 4 bases at J, with 13 bases between. This CDR3 region has 14 residues. CDR3 nucleotide sequence: TGTGCCAGCAACACCCCAGGGATTAATGAAAAACTGTTTTTT. It specifies CASNTPGINEKLFF.

The chain employs TRBV10-3 and TRBJ2-7; 11 bases are shared with TRBD2. After removal of 6 bases from V and 6 bases from J, the junction contained 1 base not matched to a gene. The germline V gene has CDR1 ENHRY and CDR2 SYGVKD. This CDR3 has 12 amino acids. Here the CDR3 reads CAIRTSGSEQYF. CDR3 in DNA: TGTGCCATCAGAACTAGCGGGAGCGAGCAGTACTTC.

The chain links TRBV4-1 to TRBJ2-1; 8 nucleotides agree with TRBD1. CDR3 length equals 18 residues. After removal of 1 base from V and 4 bases from J, the junction contained 12 bases not matched to a gene. CDR1 is MGHRA and CDR2 is YSYEKL in the germline V gene. The CDR3 here is CASSQGARARGLYNEQFF. CDR3 bases: TGCGCCAGCAGCCAAGGAGCGAGAGCCAGGGGGCTATACAATGAGCAGTTCTTC.

Regarding this clone: One end of the junction fails to match germline, which may point to a read error. The rearrangement joins TRBV7-9 to TRBJ2-7, with 7 bases aligning to TRBD2. Germline V gene lookup returns CDR1 SEHNR and CDR2 FQNEAQ (reference sequence). The CDR3 spans 12 residues. The CDR3 DNA reads as TGTTCCAGCAGCTTAGCGCGGGGGGAGCAGTACTTC. Translating gives CSSSLARGEQYF.

The J gene is TRBJ2-2, the V gene TRBV2; TRBD1 aligns across 8 bases. This CDR3 is 14 amino acids long. Germline V CDR1 and CDR2: SNHLY, FYNNEI. The J segment lost 7 bases and the V segment lost 8 bases, leaving 9 bases of the junction unmatched. The CDR3 nucleotides read TGTGCCAGCCAGTGGCAGGGGGCTGTCGGGGAGCTGTTTTTT. Translating it yields CASQWQGAVGELFF. Based on the CDR3 plus reference TRBV2 and TRBJ2-2, the full variable domain is EPEVTQTPSHQVTQMGQEVILRCVPISNHLYFYWYRQILGQKVEFLVSFYNNEISEKSEIFDDQFSVERPDGSNFTLKIRSTKLEDSAMYFCASQWQGAVGELFFGEGSRLTVL.

V is TRBV2 and J is TRBJ1-5; 8 nucleotides line up with TRBD1. CDR1 is SNHLY and CDR2 is FYNNEI in the germline V gene. J gave up 6 bases and V 3 bases, and 4 bases lay outside the gene matches. This CDR3 has 14 amino acids. The CDR3 region has the DNA TGTGCCAGCAGTGATAGGACAGGGCCTCAGCCCCAGCATTTT. It codes for CASSDRTGPQPQHF.

The chain recombines TRBV5-5 with TRBJ1-2; 8 bases map to TRBD1. The CDR3 covers 14 residues. Trimming took 4 bases from V and 4 from J; bases not matched to a gene: 6. The germline V gene has CDR1 SGHKS and CDR2 YYEKEE (reference sequence). CDR3: CASSPEGQGYGYTF. The CDR3 DNA follows: TGTGCCAGCAGCCCGGAAGGACAGGGCTATGGCTACACCTTC.

The V call is TRBV5-1, the J call TRBJ2-3; maybe TRBD2 (7 bases). Germline loops: CDR1 SGHRS, CDR2 YFSETQ. The length of the CDR3 is 15 residues. Trimming took off 5 bases at V and 2 bases at J, with 15 bases between the two ends. For the CDR3, the DNA is TGCGCCAGCAGGAGATTCGGGGGGCCCACAGATACGCAGTATTTT. Protein: CASRRFGGPTDTQYF.